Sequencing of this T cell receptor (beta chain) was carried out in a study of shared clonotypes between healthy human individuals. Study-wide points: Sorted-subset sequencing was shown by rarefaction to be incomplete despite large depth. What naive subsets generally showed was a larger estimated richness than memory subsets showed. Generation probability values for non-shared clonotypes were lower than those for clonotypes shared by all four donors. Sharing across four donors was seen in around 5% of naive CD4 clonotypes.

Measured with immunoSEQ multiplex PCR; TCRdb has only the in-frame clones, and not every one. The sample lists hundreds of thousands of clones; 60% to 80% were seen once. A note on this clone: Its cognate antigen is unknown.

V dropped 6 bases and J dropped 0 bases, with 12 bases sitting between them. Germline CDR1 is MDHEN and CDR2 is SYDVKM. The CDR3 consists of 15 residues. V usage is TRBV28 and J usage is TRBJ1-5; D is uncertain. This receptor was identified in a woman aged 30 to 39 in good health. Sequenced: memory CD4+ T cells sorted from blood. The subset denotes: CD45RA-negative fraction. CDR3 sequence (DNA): TGTGCCAGCAGCTATACCTACGGTAGCAATCAGCCCCAGCATTTT. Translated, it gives CASSYTYGSNQPQHF.